These 21 T cell receptor beta chains originate from one sample sequenced in a study of neoadjuvant anti-PD-1 for oral cavity cancer. Specified time point: after neoadjuvant nivolumab, at surgical resection. Repertoires were generated with immunoSEQ multiplex PCR, while TCRdb's copy carries only in-frame clones and drops some. The sample consists of about 14,000 clones, under 75% of them appearing once. The material sequenced was PBMCs, taken after nivolumab (anti-PD-1) treatment. The source of these receptors is a person aged 35-80 years with oral cavity squamous cell carcinoma.

CDR3 DNA sequence: TGTGCCAGCAGCCCACGACAGACAGGCACAGATACGCAGTATTTT. This encodes CASSPRQTGTDTQYF. The genes are TRBV11-2 and TRBJ2-3, with D maybe TRBD1 (5 bases). Germline V gene data show CDR1 as SGHAT and CDR2 as FQNNGV. This CDR3 spans 15 amino acids. Between the trimmed V and J ends, which lost 5 bases and 1 base, there was a span of 13 bases.

The rearrangement links TRBV28 to TRBJ2-7; D is possibly TRBD1 (6 bases). Trimming cost V 6 bases and J 0 bases, with 12 bases left between them. Looked up from germline, CDR1 is MDHEN and CDR2 is SYDVKM. This CDR3 spans 14 amino acids. CDR3 nucleotides: TGTGCCAGCAGACCCTTGGACAGCTCCTACGAGCAGTACTTC. Protein product: CASRPLDSSYEQYF.

This chain links TRBV5-1 with TRBJ2-5; no definite D call. This CDR3 spans 11 amino acids. The V gene lost 0 bases and the J gene lost 5 bases, with 2 bases spanning the gap. Germline V gene sequence: CDR1 SGHRS, CDR2 YFSETQ. In DNA, the CDR3 is TGCGCCAGCAGCTTGGCGGAGACCCAGTACTTC. It codes for CASSLAETQYF.

The rearrangement joins TRBV6-4 to TRBJ2-3; 13 bases fit TRBD2. Germline CDR1 is MRHNA and CDR2 is SNTAGT. V lost 3 bases, J lost 0 bases, and 6 bases stayed unmatched. The CDR3 runs 18 residues. CDR3 region: CASSELAGGFTSTDTQYF. The CDR3, as DNA: TGTGCCAGCAGTGAACTAGCGGGGGGGTTCACTAGCACAGATACGCAGTATTTT.

This clone has a single count. The chain uses TRBV27 and TRBJ2-1; D gene unclear. There are 11 residues in the CDR3. The germline CDR1 and CDR2 sequences are MNHEY and SMNVEV (reference sequence). V dropped 5 bases and J dropped 9 bases, with 8 bases sitting between them. The CDR3 DNA follows: TGTGCCAGCAGTCACGAGAGTGAGCAGTTCTTC. It encodes CASSHESEQFF.

The chain joins TRBV2 to TRBJ1-5; the match to TRBD1 covers 8 bases. The trim removed 5 bases at V and 0 bases at J, leaving 3 bases unmatched. The CDR3 consists of 15 residues. Germline V gives CDR1 SNHLY, CDR2 FYNNEI. CDR3 sequence: CASSHGQGSNQPQHF. For the CDR3, the DNA is TGTGCCAGCAGTCACGGACAGGGTAGCAATCAGCCCCAGCATTTT.

The gene calls are TRBV7-9 and TRBJ2-7; TRBD1 might be the D (7 bases). The V and J ends lost 8 bases and 4 bases respectively, with 18 bases between them. The CDR3 runs 14 residues. The germline CDR1 and CDR2 sequences are SEHNR and FQNEAQ (reference sequence). CDR3 protein: CASGRTGLFYEQYF. The CDR3 coding sequence is TGTGCCAGCGGGAGGACAGGTCTTTTTTACGAGCAGTACTTC.

The chain has TRBV11-2 and TRBJ2-7, with D possibly being TRBD1 (5 bases). Trimming removed 5 bases from V and 6 bases from J, with 20 bases in between. CDR1 and CDR2 from the germline V gene are SGHAT and FQNNGV. There are 15 residues in the CDR3. As DNA, the CDR3 is TGTGCCAGCAGCGGGCTAAGACAGAAGGTAGGCGAGCAGTACTTC. Translation: CASSGLRQKVGEQYF.

The J gene is TRBJ2-2, the V gene TRBV10-3, with TRBD2 as a possible D gene (5 bases). Trimming cost V 0 bases and J 0 bases, with 8 bases left between them. The CDR3 sequence is 16 residues long. The germline gives CDR1 ENHRY, CDR2 SYGVKD. CDR3 bases: TGTGCCATCAGTGAGTCGAGGGCCGCGAACACCGGGGAGCTGTTTTTT. Translation gives CAISESRAANTGELFF.

This clone has more than one count but fewer than ten. This chain joins TRBV27 and TRBJ1-1; 9 nucleotides match TRBD1. The CDR3 has 15 residues. V lost 5 bases and J lost 5; bases outside the gene matches: 9. Germline V gene lookup returns CDR1 MNHEY and CDR2 SMNVEV (reference sequence). CDR3 DNA sequence: TGTGCCAGCAGTCCCCAACAGGGGGCGATAACTGAAGCTTTCTTT. Translating it yields CASSPQQGAITEAFF.

The CDR3 sequence: CAWSYYPGRHEQYF. The DNA for the CDR3 is TGTGCCTGGAGTTACTATCCAGGGAGGCACGAGCAGTACTTC. This sequence joins TRBV30 and TRBJ2-7; a weak D match, TRBD2 (6 bases). The CDR3 has 14 residues. Trimming removed 2 bases from V and 5 bases from J, with 16 bases in between. Germline lookup yields CDR1 GTSNPN and CDR2 SVGIG (reference sequence).

The rearrangement joins TRBV9 to TRBJ1-2; 7 bases map to TRBD1. This CDR3 contains 15 residues. Trimming removed 4 bases from V and 4 bases from J; junction bases left unmatched: 10. Germline V gene lookup returns CDR1 SGDLS and CDR2 YYNGEE. The CDR3 is CASSPGRQGPYGYTF. In DNA, the CDR3 is TGTGCCAGCAGCCCCGGTCGACAGGGACCCTATGGCTACACCTTC.

This clone was seen just once. V usage is TRBV15 and J usage is TRBJ1-5, with a weak D call TRBD1 (5 bases). Germline V gene sequence: CDR1 LNHNV, CDR2 YYDKDF (reference sequence). The CDR3 length is 15 residues. V lost 0 bases and J 2 bases, leaving 8 bases between the germline ends. The DNA for the CDR3 is TGTGCCACCAGCAGAGATCCGGGGGGCAATCAGCCCCAGCATTTT. It translates to CATSRDPGGNQPQHF.

The chain is built from TRBV5-1 and TRBJ1-5; no reliable D call. Trimming cost V 5 bases and J 0 bases, with 9 bases left between them. The germline V gene has CDR1 SGHRS and CDR2 YFSETQ. The CDR3 extends over 14 amino acids. Here the CDR3 DNA reads TGCGCCAGCAGAGACGGAGATAGCAATCAGCCCCAGCATTTT. It codes for CASRDGDSNQPQHF.

V usage is TRBV5-6 and J usage is TRBJ1-4; a weak D match, TRBD1 (5 bases). CDR1 is SGHDT and CDR2 is YYEEEE in the germline V gene. V lost 0 bases and J 3 bases, leaving 9 bases between the germline ends. The CDR3 is made up of 15 amino acids. This CDR3 is CASSLGSTANEKLFF. CDR3 nucleotide sequence: TGTGCCAGCAGCTTGGGCTCGACAGCTAATGAAAAACTGTTTTTT.

This clone appeared once. V and J are TRBV13 and TRBJ1-1, with D perhaps matching TRBD1 (5 bases). This CDR3 contains 13 residues. V lost 5 bases to trimming and J lost 1 base, with 8 bases between them. Germline CDR1 is PRHDT and CDR2 is FYEKMQ (reference sequence). CDR3 loop: CASSPTGNTEAFF. The CDR3 region has the DNA TGTGCCAGCAGCCCCACAGGGAACACTGAAGCTTTCTTT.

The chain combines TRBV5-4 with TRBJ2-4, with D unresolved. Trimming took off 4 bases at V and 2 bases at J, with 16 bases between the two ends. The length of the CDR3 is 16 residues. The germline V gene has CDR1 SGHNT and CDR2 YYREEE (reference sequence). In nucleotides, the CDR3 is TGTGCCAGCAGCCTAAATGGTGGGGTAACCAAAAACATTCAGTACTTC. It is translated as CASSLNGGVTKNIQYF.

The chain employs TRBV5-1 and TRBJ1-5; 8 bases align to TRBD1. Trimming cost V 4 bases and J 4 bases; bases outside gene matches: 7. This CDR3 is built from 15 residues. CDR1 and CDR2 (germline): SGHRS, YFSETQ. The CDR3: CASSPTGGGNQPQHF. The CDR3 DNA follows: TGCGCCAGCAGCCCCACAGGGGGTGGGAATCAGCCCCAGCATTTT.

This clone has only a few counts. The CDR3 protein is CASSQEVAGITDTQYF. The CDR3, as DNA: TGCGCCAGCAGCCAAGAGGTAGCGGGGATCACAGATACGCAGTATTTT. The chain joins TRBV4-1 to TRBJ2-3; TRBD2 matches 8 bases. This CDR3 is built from 16 residues. Trimming cost V 0 bases and J 2 bases; bases outside gene matches: 4. The V gene's germline CDR1 is MGHRA and CDR2 YSYEKL.

The J gene is TRBJ2-1, the V gene TRBV15; tentatively, D is TRBD2 (6 bases). V was clipped by 0 bases and J by 0 bases, with 15 bases between them. This CDR3 comprises 18 residues. CDR1 LNHNV and CDR2 YYDKDF come from the germline V gene (reference sequence). Here the CDR3 DNA reads TGTGCCACCAGCAGAGAAGGGCTAGCGTTTAGCTCCTACAATGAGCAGTTCTTC. Its protein product is CATSREGLAFSSYNEQFF.

The rearrangement uses TRBV7-3 and TRBJ2-1; 10 nucleotides line up with TRBD2. The germline gives CDR1 SGHTA, CDR2 FQGTGA. V lost 1 base and J lost 6; bases outside the gene matches: 3. This CDR3 comprises 15 residues. In DNA, the CDR3 is TGTGCCAGCAGCTTAAGCCTAGCGGGGGTCAATGAGCAGTTCTTC. As protein: CASSLSLAGVNEQFF.